A single sample is the source of the 7 T cell receptor beta chains below, sequenced in a study of regulatory T cells in long-lasting Graves disease. Time point specified: persistent/refractory GD, antithyroid drugs over 5 years with positive TRAb. PBMC RNA was the source of the TCR library. Both iRepertoire HTBI primers and Arm-PCR of CDR3 regions were used to build the TCR beta libraries. TCRdb re-called the multiplex PCR reads through MiXCR, storing one row per CDR3 protein. The sample contains roughly 450,000 distinct CDR3 sequences, about a quarter of which appear only once. The sample in question was peripheral blood mononuclear cells (PBMCs), obtained when the disease was refractory, from a patient treated with antithyroid drugs. All receptors derive from a female donor with Graves disease.

The sample holds a few counts of this clonotype. The chain recombines TRBV30 with TRBJ2-5; tentatively, D is TRBD1 or TRBD2 (6 bases each). The CDR3 runs to 14 residues. Looked up from germline, CDR1 is GTSNPN and CDR2 is SVGIG (reference sequence). V lost 2 bases, J lost 5 bases, and 15 bases lay in between. DNA for the CDR3: TGTGCCTGGAGTTCGGGGGCGGGTGGGGAGACCCAGTACTTC. Its translation: CAWSSGAGGETQYF.

Many counts were recorded for this clonotype. J is TRBJ2-7 and V is TRBV2; 7 bases are shared with TRBD1. Germline V gene sequence: CDR1 SNHLY, CDR2 FYNNEI. This CDR3 contains 14 residues. V was pared by 4 bases and J by 2 bases, with 5 bases of the junction left unmatched. CDR3 sequence (DNA): TGTGCCAGCAGTGTGGGGACAGCACCCTACGAGCAGTACTTC. It yields the protein CASSVGTAPYEQYF.

There are a few counts of this clonotype. J is TRBJ1-4 and V is TRBV11-2; 12 positions match TRBD1. The CDR3 covers 18 residues. Germline V gene data show CDR1 as SGHAT and CDR2 as FQNNGV. V dropped 5 bases and J dropped 8; count of bases not matched to a gene: 15. CDR3 amino acids: CASSAPRDRGPLMEKLFF. The CDR3 DNA reads as TGTGCCAGCAGCGCGCCCCGGGACAGGGGGCCGCTAATGGAAAAACTGTTTTTT.

The chain combines TRBV6-5 with TRBJ2-6; D may match TRBD1 or TRBD2 (5 bases each). This CDR3 has 17 amino acids. The V end lost 0 bases, the J end lost 2 bases, and 11 bases lay between the germline ends. Germline V lookup: CDR1 MNHEY, CDR2 SVGAGI. The CDR3, as DNA: TGTGCCAGCAGTTACTCGGCGTGGGGGACTGGGGCCAACGTCCTGACTTTC. Translated: CASSYSAWGTGANVLTF.

This clonotype has a count of ten or more. This chain uses TRBV2 with TRBJ1-4; possibly TRBD1 for D (5 bases). Trimming pared 5 bases from V and 8 bases from J, leaving 12 bases between. CDR1 and CDR2 from the germline V gene are SNHLY and FYNNEI. This CDR3 spans 13 amino acids. The CDR3 loop reads CASSTGELEKLFF. CDR3 nucleotides: TGTGCCAGCAGTACGGGGGAACTGGAAAAACTGTTTTTT.

A few counts support this clonotype. J is TRBJ1-2 and V is TRBV7-2, with 7 positions matching TRBD1. The V gene end was trimmed by 3 bases and the J gene end by 9 bases; junction bases not matched to a gene: 7. The CDR3 is made up of 13 amino acids. Germline V gene data show CDR1 as SGHTA and CDR2 as FQGNSA. CDR3 DNA sequence: TGTGCCAGCAGCTTTGGGGGACAGTTAAGCTACACCTTC. Its protein product is CASSFGGQLSYTF.

This chain links TRBV7-3 with TRBJ2-5, with D unresolved. This CDR3 region has 15 residues. CDR1 and CDR2 from the germline V gene are SGHTA and FQGTGA. Trimming cost V 2 bases and J 1 base, with 11 bases left between them. The CDR3 loop reads CASSLHGTIQETQYF. The CDR3 bases are TGTGCCAGCAGCTTACACGGAACGATCCAAGAGACCCAGTACTTC.